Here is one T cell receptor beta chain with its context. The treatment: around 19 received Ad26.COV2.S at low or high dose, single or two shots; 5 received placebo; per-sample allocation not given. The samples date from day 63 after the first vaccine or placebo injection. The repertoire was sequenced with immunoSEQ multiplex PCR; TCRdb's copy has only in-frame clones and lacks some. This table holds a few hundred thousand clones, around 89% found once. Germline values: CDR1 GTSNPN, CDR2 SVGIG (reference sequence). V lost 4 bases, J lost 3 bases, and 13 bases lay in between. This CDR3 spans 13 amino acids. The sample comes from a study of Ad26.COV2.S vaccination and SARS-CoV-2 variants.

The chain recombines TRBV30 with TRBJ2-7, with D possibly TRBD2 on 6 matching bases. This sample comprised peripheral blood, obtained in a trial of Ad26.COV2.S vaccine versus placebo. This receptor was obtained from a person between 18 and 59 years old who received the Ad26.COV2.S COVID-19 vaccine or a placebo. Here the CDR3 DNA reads TGTGCCTGGACCCCGCGGCGGGGCTACGAGCAGTACTTC. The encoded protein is CAWTPRRGYEQYF.